This T cell receptor (beta chain) was recorded in a study of blood T cell repertoires in COVID-19 (dated by TCRdb to 2020 to 2022). About the study as a whole: Samples covering the acute and convalescent phases of COVID-19 were provided by collaborators in the United States, Italy and Spain. The samples were drawn from two sources: the first 160 participants of the ongoing ImmuneRACE study, and 1,000 to 1,500 subjects contributed by 6 global collaborators. The repertoires were released in a freely available public database meant as a resource for research on the immune response to SARS-CoV-2. The dataset comprised deeply sampled blood TCRbeta repertoires from subjects exposed to, actively infected with, or recovered from COVID-19. Where available, HLA class I and class II types were taken from metadata supplied by the sample provider and were not determined by assay-based typing. The prospective study material was composed of cDNA or gDNA derived from T cells, B-cell-depleted T cells, or PBMCs. A de-identified subject ID, COVID-19 status, age in years and sex were almost always included in the sample metadata.

The collaborating institutions used their own protocols to collect whole blood in K2EDTA tubes. For TCRbeta analysis, collaborators shipped samples in one of three forms: frozen whole blood, isolated PBMCs, or DNA extracted from either of those sample types. About this clone: Its specific antigen is unknown. One base away there is no much larger clone; base qualities are not given.

TCRbeta CDR3 regions were amplified from genomic DNA by means of the immunoSEQ Assay, a bias-controlled multiplex PCR. Regarding the original processing steps: The number of nucleated cells in each sample was estimated from the amplification of reference gene primers within the assay. To quantify the absolute abundance of each unique TCRbeta CDR3 rearrangement, sequence reads were collapsed and filtered. For each sample, productive Simpson clonality was calculated as the square root of Simpson's diversity index over productive rearrangements. TCRdb took this table from immuneACCESS and kept in-frame rearrangements with V and J called. Such tables lack part of the clones; where checked against another copy, unresolved V genes explain under half of the gap, and the rest is unexplained. Clone size and V and J calls were adopted from that table, with D and trimming inferred from the DNA. The sample table holds approximately 110,000 clones, of which 80% to 90% were seen once. Clones ranked in the top ten supply roughly 30% of the sample.

Broader findings and caveats from the paper: How much clinical and demographic metadata was included differed by source and by participant, and the metadata was provided uncurated.

V lost 2 bases and J lost 10 bases; the stretch between them is 15 bases long. Counted from cysteine to phenylalanine, this CDR3 has 15 amino acids. Kept here is only the CDR3 DNA, which spans 45 bases and is read in frame from base 1. The germline V gene (reference sequence) supplies CDR1 MNHEY and CDR2 SMNVEV. The V and J genes are TRBV27 and TRBJ1-6; a tentative D match to TRBD1 spans 5 bases. Sequencing was carried out using peripheral blood. The receptor's source is a woman of 80 years or more with acute or convalescent COVID-19. Read as DNA, the sequence is TGTGCCAGCAGTTTAGAGTGGCAGGGTAACTCACCCCTCCACTTT. Protein translation: CASSLEWQGNSPLHF.